One sample yielded the 15 T cell receptor beta chains listed below, sequenced in a study of OX40 agonist ivuxolimab in advanced cancers. Sequencing was performed with immunoSEQ multiplex PCR; in TCRdb, only in-frame clones are kept and a portion is missing. This sample has approximately 60,000 clones, with around 90% found just once. The sequenced sample was CD4+ or CD8+ T cells sorted from blood, obtained in a trial of the OX40 agonist ivuxolimab. The receptors shown here come from an adult with an advanced solid tumor such as melanoma, head and neck, liver or kidney cancer.

The chain carries TRBV11-2 and TRBJ1-6, with TRBD1 identical over 7 bases. The CDR3 has 15 residues. V was clipped by 0 bases and J by 10 bases; unmatched bases: 6. Germline assignment: CDR1 SGHAT and CDR2 FQNNGV. The DNA for the CDR3 is TGTGCCAGCAGCTTAGATACGGGGACAGCCTCACCCCTCCACTTT. Translating gives CASSLDTGTASPLHF.

The chain links TRBV6-6 to TRBJ2-2; 9 bases fit TRBD1. V gave up 6 bases and J gave up 5 bases; unmatched junction bases: 7. Germline V gene sequence: CDR1 MNHNY, CDR2 SVGAGI (reference sequence). The CDR3 contains 15 residues. The CDR3 nucleotides read TGTGCCAGCAGGACCACAGGGGGCATTACCGGGGAGCTGTTTTTT. Translation: CASRTTGGITGELFF.

V and J are TRBV9 and TRBJ2-7, with 8 bases that match TRBD1. Germline CDR1 and CDR2: SGDLS and YYNGEE. After removal of 4 bases from V and 3 bases from J, the junction contained 6 bases not matched to a gene. This CDR3 is built from 14 residues. The CDR3 here is CASSMADRVYEQYF. The CDR3 coding sequence is TGTGCCAGCAGCATGGCGGACAGGGTCTACGAGCAGTACTTC.

The chain joins TRBV10-3 to TRBJ2-5; TRBD2 agrees at 8 bases. Unmatched junction bases numbered 9, after V lost 4 bases and J lost 2 bases. Germline values: CDR1 ENHRY, CDR2 SYGVKD. CDR3 size: 16 residues. CDR3 residues: CAISGGSGGLQETQYF. The CDR3 region has the DNA TGTGCCATCAGTGGGGGCAGCGGGGGCCTTCAAGAGACCCAGTACTTC.

The rearrangement links TRBV10-3 to TRBJ1-4; 10 positions agree with TRBD1. Germline V lookup: CDR1 ENHRY, CDR2 SYGVKD. V trimming: 10 bases; J trimming: 7 bases; junction bases outside the gene matches: 3. The CDR3 covers 12 residues. CDR3 sequence reads: CASRDRGEKLFF. The CDR3 nucleotides are TGTGCCAGCCGGGACAGGGGTGAAAAACTGTTTTTT.

The chain joins TRBV4-1 to TRBJ1-1; 7 positions agree with TRBD1. V shed 4 bases, J shed 7 bases, and the junction held 18 bases outside the gene matches. This CDR3 has 17 amino acids. CDR1 MGHRA and CDR2 YSYEKL come from the germline V gene. The chain's CDR3 is CASSRLGTDGKSNEAFF. The CDR3 DNA follows: TGCGCCAGCAGCCGCCTTGGGACAGATGGGAAGAGTAATGAAGCTTTCTTT.

CDR3 residues: CASSQAALASSGANVLTF. The CDR3 region has the DNA TGTGCCAGCAGCCAAGCGGCACTAGCCAGCTCTGGGGCCAACGTCCTGACTTTC. V usage is TRBV4-2 and J usage is TRBJ2-6, with D possibly TRBD2 on 6 matching bases. In germline, CDR1 is LGHNA, CDR2 YNFKEQ. CDR3 length: 18 residues. The germline V and J ends were trimmed by 1 base and 0 bases, with 13 bases remaining between them.

The J gene is TRBJ2-2, the V gene TRBV7-6; TRBD2 matches 10 bases. The CDR3 has 17 residues. After removal of 3 bases from V and 5 bases from J, the junction contained 9 bases not matched to a gene. The germline gives CDR1 SGHVS, CDR2 FNYEAQ. CDR3 loop: CASSLGLAGAYTGELFF. The CDR3 DNA follows: TGTGCCAGCAGCTTGGGGCTAGCGGGGGCGTATACCGGGGAGCTGTTTTTT.

The chain couples TRBV6-1 to TRBJ2-7; D might be TRBD1 (6 bases). Germline assignment: CDR1 MNHNS and CDR2 SASEGT. The CDR3 totals 15 residues. V was cut by 1 base and J by 4 bases, with 14 bases left in between. Written as DNA, the CDR3 is TGTGCCAGCAGTGAAGGTCAGGGGCTTGGTTACGAGCAGTACTTC. This translates into CASSEGQGLGYEQYF.

The chain combines TRBV10-2 with TRBJ1-4, with a possible D match to TRBD1 (5 bases). The germline V and J ends were trimmed by 6 bases and 2 bases, with 19 bases remaining between them. Germline CDR1 is WSHSY and CDR2 is SAAADI. The CDR3 loop spans 17 amino acids. This chain's CDR3 is CASRSWGANATNEKLFF. The CDR3 coding sequence is TGCGCCAGCAGGAGTTGGGGCGCTAACGCCACTAATGAAAAACTGTTTTTT.

The chain is built from TRBV29-1 and TRBJ2-1, with 10 bases that match TRBD1. This CDR3 has 13 residues. Germline V CDR1 and CDR2: SQVTM, ANQGSEA. V lost 4 bases, J lost 6 bases, and 3 bases stayed unmatched. CDR3 region: CSVGQGAGNEQFF. The CDR3 DNA reads TGCAGCGTTGGACAGGGGGCTGGCAATGAGCAGTTCTTC.

The chain combines TRBV7-9 with TRBJ2-3, with D hard to call. Germline V lookup: CDR1 SEHNR, CDR2 FQNEAQ (reference sequence). The CDR3 has 12 residues. With 5 bases removed from V and 4 bases from J, the gap between germline ends came to 7 bases. The CDR3 sequence: CASSLLPDTQYF. The CDR3 bases are TGTGCCAGCAGCCTTTTACCAGATACGCAGTATTTT.

This clone was counted a single time. The chain combines TRBV7-8 with TRBJ1-2, with D unresolved. The V gene's germline CDR1 is SGHVS and CDR2 FQNEAQ. The V end lost 5 bases, the J end lost 2 bases, and 12 bases lay between the germline ends. The CDR3 totals 14 residues. The CDR3 loop reads CASSPPGGNYGYTF. In DNA, the CDR3 is TGTGCCAGCAGCCCCCCCGGCGGGAACTATGGCTACACCTTC.

V usage is TRBV7-9 and J usage is TRBJ1-5; 9 positions agree with TRBD1. Germline CDR1 is SEHNR and CDR2 is FQNEAQ (reference sequence). The CDR3 covers 15 residues. Trimming took 4 bases from V and 1 from J; bases not matched to a gene: 2. This CDR3 reads CASSSGTGSNQPQHF. CDR3 DNA: TGTGCCAGCAGCTCCGGGACAGGGAGCAATCAGCCCCAGCATTTT.

This chain links TRBV11-2 with TRBJ1-2; weak D call: TRBD1 (6 bases). The CDR3 contains 13 residues. V was pared by 6 bases and J by 3 bases, with 11 bases between. Germline CDR1 is SGHAT and CDR2 is FQNNGV. DNA for the CDR3: TGTGCCAGCAGGGGACAAGTCGACTATGGCTACACCTTC. Its protein is CASRGQVDYGYTF.